This TCR beta chain emerged from a study of T cell repertoires in breast cancer (dated by TCRdb to 2015 to 2016). Study-level background: Samples profiled in the study came from tumors, lymph nodes and peripheral blood lymphocytes of breast cancer patients, along with peripheral blood from healthy control donors. The majority of the approximately 21 patient tumors analyzed for shared TCRs were ER+/PR+. Nine healthy donors, of an age range similar to that of the patients, were included as controls. On average, sequencing produced about 550,000 sequences per sample, which came to around 9 reads per input cell. The study reasoned that TCRs shared between breast cancer patients would target shared antigens, given breast cancer's low mutational burden and rare common mutations. After being minced and digested with Liberase and DNase, tumors and tumor-involved lymph nodes were passed through 70-um and 40-um filters. Blood samples were separated by Ficoll, whereas tumor-free lymph nodes were processed without any enzymatic digestion.

The paper's findings and limits, for the study overall: Tumor-involved sentinel lymph nodes shared about fourfold more TCRs with matched tumor repertoires than tumor-free nodes (7.7% versus 2%). Emulsion RT-PCR was considered qualitative rather than quantitative, because transcript abundance and primer differences skewed the recovery of clones. TRBV7 predominated among the shared TCRs, which could possibly reflect tumor recognition or a mispriming bias from eight TRBV7 primers. Shared TCRs were encoded by various nucleotide sequences, which suggests selection and expansion based on antigen. Discarding singleton TCRs and sampling only part of each tumor may have missed genuine antitumor clones. Roughly 19 TCR pairs were shared across seven or more patient tumors and were rarely found in control blood, which suggested possible tumor specificity.

Between the V and J ends, shortened by 4 bases and 6 bases respectively, the junction contains 16 bases. From a lookup of the germline V gene, CDR1 and CDR2 are SNHLY and FYNNEI. Measured from the cysteine to the phenylalanine, the CDR3 is 15 residues long. Only CDR3 DNA is held: 45 bases, read in frame from base 1. Remarks on this clonotype: Which antigen it targets is not known. Base quality data are lacking; no much larger clone is found one base away.

Library construction relied on emulsion pairing. A second nested PCR with blocking oligos suppressed unpaired genes, then a third nested PCR added Illumina adaptors and barcodes. Between roughly 4,500 and 280,000 T cells, along with C-region, Stepout and V-region primers, were included in each emulsion RT-PCR master mix. The emulsions were generated using the Micellula Emulsion and Purification Kit, and the RT-PCR was run with Qiagen OneStep RT-PCR reagents. Pooled libraries were sequenced on an Illumina MiSeq with paired-end 2 x 250 reads. Turning to the authors' computational methods: In Galaxy, read pairs were joined and then clipped at the engineered overlap into separate alpha and beta files, and any unclipped reads were discarded. Alpha-beta pairs were assigned with CompleteTCR, a MiTCR-based pipeline that links chains sharing read cluster identifiers using an R script. TCR sequences observed only once, about 1-3.2%, were removed as potential sequencing errors. In-frame beta chains were kept once TCRdb had trimmed the public reads at Q25 with fastp and called clones with MiXCR. Rows matching on CDR3 protein sequence are summarized as one entry with the most common DNA and genes. The V and J calls here are based on TCRdb, not the publication. This sample is represented by tens of thousands of distinct CDR3 sequences; about 41% of them were singletons. The ten largest clones capture less than 70% of the sample.

Paired alpha-beta TCRs of CD8+ T cells were analyzed using an expanded emulsion RT-PCR method with primers for all TCR V genes. Before emulsion RT-PCR, CD8+ T cells were isolated with a CD8 positive selection kit and incubated overnight in roughly 9.1 IU/mL IL-2. The sequence was obtained from a pool of human donors with breast cancer or a healthy control (not recorded which). The sample comprised CD8+ T cells. The chain is made from TRBV2 and TRBJ2-1; possibly the D gene is TRBD2, per 6 matching bases. The CDR3 corresponds to CASSVEGPRGNEQFF. The nucleotide sequence is TGTGCCAGCAGTGTGGAGGGCCCTAGGGGCAATGAGCAGTTCTTC.